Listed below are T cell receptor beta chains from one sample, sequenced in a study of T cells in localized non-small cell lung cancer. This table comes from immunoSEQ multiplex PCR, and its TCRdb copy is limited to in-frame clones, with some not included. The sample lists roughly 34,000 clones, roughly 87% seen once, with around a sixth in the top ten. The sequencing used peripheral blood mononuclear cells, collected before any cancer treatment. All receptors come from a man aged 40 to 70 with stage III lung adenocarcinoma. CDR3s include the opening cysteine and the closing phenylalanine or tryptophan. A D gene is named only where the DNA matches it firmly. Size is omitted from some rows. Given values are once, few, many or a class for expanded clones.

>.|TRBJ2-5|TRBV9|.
TGTGCCAGCAGCGTACAACTGCAAGAGACCCAGTACTTC
CASSVQLQETQYF
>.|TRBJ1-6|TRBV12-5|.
TGTGCTAGTGGTTTGGTTACAGGGTTAAGTTCACCCCTCCACTTT
CASGLVTGLSSPLHF
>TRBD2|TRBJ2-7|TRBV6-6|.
TGTGCCAGCAGCCCGGGACTAGACTACGAGCAGTACTTC
CASSPGLDYEQYF
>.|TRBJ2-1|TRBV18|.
TGTGCCAGCTCACCGGGGACCCACGGAGAGCAGTTCTTC
CASSPGTHGEQFF
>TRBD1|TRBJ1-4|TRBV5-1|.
TGCGCCAGCAGCTTGGGGGGACAGAATGAAAAACTGTTTTTT
CASSLGGQNEKLFF
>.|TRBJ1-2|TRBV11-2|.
TGTGCCAGCAGCTTAGTGGTCAGGGCCCCTATCGGCTACACCTTC
CASSLVVRAPIGYTF
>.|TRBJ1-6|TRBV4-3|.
TGCGCCAGCAGCCTCAAGGGGACAACCTATAATTCACCCCTCCACTTT
CASSLKGTTYNSPLHF
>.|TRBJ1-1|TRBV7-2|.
TGTGCCAGCAGCTCGGACCAGAACACTGAAGCTTTCTTT
CASSSDQNTEAFF
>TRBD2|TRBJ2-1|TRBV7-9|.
TGTGCCAGCAGCCCCTTAGAGCGACTAGCGGGGGTCAATGAGCAGTTCTTC
CASSPLERLAGVNEQFF
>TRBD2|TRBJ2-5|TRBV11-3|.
TGTGCCAGCAGCTTAGGGGTAGCGGGAGGCCAAGAGACCCAGTACTTC
CASSLGVAGGQETQYF
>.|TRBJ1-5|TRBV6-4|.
TGTGCCAGCGGACGGGGTCCCAGAAAGGGCAATCAGCCCCAGCATTTT
CASGRGPRKGNQPQHF
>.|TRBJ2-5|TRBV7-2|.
TGTGCCAGCAGCTCCGGGGGGACCCAGTACTTC
CASSSGGTQYF
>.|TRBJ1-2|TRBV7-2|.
TGTGCCAGCAGCCCTAGGTCGGGGACCCACTATGGCTACACCTTC
CASSPRSGTHYGYTF
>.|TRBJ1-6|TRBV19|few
TGTGCCAGTAGTTCTTTCGCCCGCTCGGATTCACCCCTCCACTTT
CASSSFARSDSPLHF
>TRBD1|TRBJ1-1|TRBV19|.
TGTGCCAGTAGTATACAGGGGGGGTTGAGCACTGAAGCTTTCTTT
CASSIQGGLSTEAFF
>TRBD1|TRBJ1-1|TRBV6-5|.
TGTGCCAGTATATATGACAGGGGGGGCACTGAAGCTTTCTTT
CASIYDRGGTEAFF
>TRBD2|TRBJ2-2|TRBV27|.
TGTGCCAGCAGTTTGTCGCGACTAGCTATCCGGGAGCTGTTTTTT
CASSLSRLAIRELFF
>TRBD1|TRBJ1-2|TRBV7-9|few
TGTGCCAGCAGCAGGGGACAGGGAAACTATGGCTACACCTTC
CASSRGQGNYGYTF
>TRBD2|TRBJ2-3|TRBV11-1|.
TGTGCCAGCACCCCATGGGCGAGCGGGACCTCAGATACGCAGTATTTT
CASTPWASGTSDTQYF
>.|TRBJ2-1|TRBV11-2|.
TGTGCCAGCAGCGTCAATTCCGGATACAATGAGCAGTTCTTC
CASSVNSGYNEQFF
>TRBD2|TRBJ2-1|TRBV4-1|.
TGCGCCAGCAGCCACCCGGGACTAGCGGCGGGGGCGGACTACAATGAGCAGTTCTTC
CASSHPGLAAGADYNEQFF
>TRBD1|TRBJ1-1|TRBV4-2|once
TGTGCCAGCAGAAACAGGGGTTCGACTGAAGCTTTCTTT
CASRNRGSTEAFF
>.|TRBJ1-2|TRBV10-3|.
TGTGCCACCCACCTGGGGAATAACTATGGCTACACCTTC
CATHLGNNYGYTF
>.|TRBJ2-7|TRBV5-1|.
TGCGCCAGCAGCCAAACCGGTCGGGGTCCCCCCTACGAGCAGTACTTC
CASSQTGRGPPYEQYF
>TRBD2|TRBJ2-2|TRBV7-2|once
TGTGCCAGCAGCTTTAAAGGGAGGGAAACCGGGGAGCTGTTTTTT
CASSFKGRETGELFF
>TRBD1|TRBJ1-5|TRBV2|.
TGTGCCAGCAGTGATAGTTTGGGACAGGGGGACAATCAGCCCCAGCATTTT
CASSDSLGQGDNQPQHF
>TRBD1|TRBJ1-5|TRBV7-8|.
TGTGCCAGCAGCCCACAACAGGGGGCTCCCAGGCCCCAGCATTTT
CASSPQQGAPRPQHF
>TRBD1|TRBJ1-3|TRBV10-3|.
TGTGCCACTTCGACAGGGGGAAACACCATATATTTT
CATSTGGNTIYF
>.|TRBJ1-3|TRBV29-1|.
TGCAGCGTGAGGACCGGAAACACCATATATTTT
CSVRTGNTIYF
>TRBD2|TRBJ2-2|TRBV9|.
TGTGCCAGCAGCGAGGGACTAGCGGGGGCCATGAACACCGGGGAGCTGTTTTTT
CASSEGLAGAMNTGELFF
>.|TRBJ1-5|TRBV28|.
TGTGCCAGCAGGGGGCCTTTCAATCAGCCCCAGCATTTT
CASRGPFNQPQHF
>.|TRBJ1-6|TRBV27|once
TGTGCCAGCAGTTCGGGCAGGGGCAATTCACCCCTCCACTTT
CASSSGRGNSPLHF
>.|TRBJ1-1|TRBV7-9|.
TGTGCCAGCAGCTTGAAAGCGAACACTGAAGCTTTCTTT
CASSLKANTEAFF
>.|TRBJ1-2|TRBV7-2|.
TGTGCCAGCAGCTTAGAGGCAGTAATCCCCTATGGCTACACCTTC
CASSLEAVIPYGYTF
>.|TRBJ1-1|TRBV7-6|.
TGTGCCAGCAGCCCCTACGGACAGACGAACACTGAAGCTTTCTTT
CASSPYGQTNTEAFF
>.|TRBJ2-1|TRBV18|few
TGTGCCAGCTCACCATTACGGGGAACAGACAATGAGCAGTTCTTC
CASSPLRGTDNEQFF
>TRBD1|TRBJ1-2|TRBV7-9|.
TGTGCCAGCAGCTCCGGACAGGGTCGGGGCTACACCTTC
CASSSGQGRGYTF
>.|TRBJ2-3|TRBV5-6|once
TGTGCCAGCAGCTTGACCAGCACAGATACGCAGTATTTT
CASSLTSTDTQYF
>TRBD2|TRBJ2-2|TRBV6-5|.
TGTGCCACCGCGGGACTAGCGGGGACCGGGGAGCTGTTTTTT
CATAGLAGTGELFF
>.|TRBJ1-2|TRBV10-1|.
TGCGCCAGCAGTGAGTTCGACGGCAGGGTAGCCCATTGGGATGGCTACACCTTC
CASSEFDGRVAHWDGYTF
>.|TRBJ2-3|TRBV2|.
TGTGCCAGCAAAGCGGCCCGGGGGACGCAGTATTTT
CASKAARGTQYF
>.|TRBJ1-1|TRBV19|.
TGTGCCAGTAGTGCGGGACGAACCCGATGGAACACTGAAGCTTTCTTT
CASSAGRTRWNTEAFF
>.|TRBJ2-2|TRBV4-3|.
TGCGCCAGCAGCCCGGAGGGGTACACCGGGGAGCTGTTTTTT
CASSPEGYTGELFF
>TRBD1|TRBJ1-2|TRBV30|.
TGTGCCTGGGTCAAGGGACAGAATTATGGCTACACCTTC
CAWVKGQNYGYTF
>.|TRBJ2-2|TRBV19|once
TGTGCCAGTAACCCAAGGGGGGAATCGAACACCGGGGAGCTGTTTTTT
CASNPRGESNTGELFF
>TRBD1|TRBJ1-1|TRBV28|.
TGTGCCAGCAGACGCGCCGGACAGGGGGTAGCTGAAGCTTTCTTT
CASRRAGQGVAEAFF
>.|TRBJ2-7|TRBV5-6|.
TGTGCCAGCAGCTTGTTTCGGAAGTCTGAAAACGAGCAGTACTTC
CASSLFRKSENEQYF
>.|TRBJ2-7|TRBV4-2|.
TGTGCCAGCAGCCAGCCAGGTGGGGGCTCCTACGAGCAGTACTTC
CASSQPGGGSYEQYF
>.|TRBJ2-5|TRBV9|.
TGTGCCAGCAGCGCCGGTGCAGGGACAGAGACCCAGTACTTC
CASSAGAGTETQYF
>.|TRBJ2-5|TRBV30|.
TGTGCCTGGAATACGGGAGTCGGAGAGACCCAGTACTTC
CAWNTGVGETQYF
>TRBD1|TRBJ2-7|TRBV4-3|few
TGCGCCAGCAGCCAGTTGGCGAGGGACAGAACCTACGAGCAGTACTTC
CASSQLARDRTYEQYF
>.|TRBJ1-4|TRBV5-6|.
TGTGCCAGCAGCCGGGACCGGAGAGAAAAACTGTTTTTT
CASSRDRREKLFF
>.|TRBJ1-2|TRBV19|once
TGTGCCAGTAGTATTCCCTTTGGAAAGGGCGGCTACACCTTC
CASSIPFGKGGYTF
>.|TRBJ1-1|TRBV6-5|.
TGTGCCAGCAGTATCGAGAAGAACACTGAAGCTTTCTTT
CASSIEKNTEAFF
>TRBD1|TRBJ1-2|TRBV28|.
TGTGCCAGCAGTTTACCCGGACAGGGAGGGACCGCGCGGGTTAGCTACACCTTC
CASSLPGQGGTARVSYTF
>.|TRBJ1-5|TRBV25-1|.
TGTGCCAGCAGTGAAGGAGGTCAGCCCCAGCATTTT
CASSEGGQPQHF
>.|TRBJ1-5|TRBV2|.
TGTGCCAGCAGTGAAGGTCGGCGGAATCAGCCCCAGCATTTT
CASSEGRRNQPQHF